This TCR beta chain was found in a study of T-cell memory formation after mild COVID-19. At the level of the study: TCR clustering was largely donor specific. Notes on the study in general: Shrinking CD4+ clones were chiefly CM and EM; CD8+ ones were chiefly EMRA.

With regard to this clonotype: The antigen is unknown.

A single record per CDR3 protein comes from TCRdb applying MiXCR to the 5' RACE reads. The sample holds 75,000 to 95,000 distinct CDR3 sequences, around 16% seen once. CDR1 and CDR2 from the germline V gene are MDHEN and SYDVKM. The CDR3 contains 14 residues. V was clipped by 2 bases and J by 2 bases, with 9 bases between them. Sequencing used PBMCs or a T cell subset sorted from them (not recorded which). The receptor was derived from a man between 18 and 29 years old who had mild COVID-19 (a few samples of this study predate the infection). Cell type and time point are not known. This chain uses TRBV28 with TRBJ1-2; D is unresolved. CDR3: CASSLREQNYGYTF. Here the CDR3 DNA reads TGTGCCAGCAGTTTACGTGAGCAAAACTATGGCTACACCTTC.